The 26 T cell receptor beta chains reported below all come from one sample, sequenced in a study of OX40 agonist ivuxolimab in advanced cancers. The receptor library was made with the immunoSEQ multiplex PCR assay. What TCRdb holds here is the immuneACCESS table cut down to in-frame rearrangements. Part of the clones is not present; checked against another copy, under half of the missing clones reflect an unresolved V gene, and the others are unexplained. In all, the sample holds approximately 40,000 clones, and 87% of those were seen once. The ten largest clones take up under 20% of the sample. The starting material was CD4+ or CD8+ T cells sorted from blood, obtained in a trial of the OX40 agonist ivuxolimab. The receptors here all came from an adult with an advanced solid tumor such as melanoma, head and neck, liver or kidney cancer.

The chain combines TRBV13 with TRBJ1-2; 8 bases are a match to TRBD1. Trimming removed 4 bases from V and 3 bases from J; junction bases left unmatched: 16. This CDR3 is built from 18 residues. The germline V gene has CDR1 PRHDT and CDR2 FYEKMQ (reference sequence). The CDR3 loop is CASSSGQGKVGKDYGYTF. CDR3 nucleotide sequence: TGTGCCAGCAGCTCAGGACAGGGAAAAGTTGGTAAGGACTATGGCTACACCTTC.

This chain links TRBV6-1 with TRBJ2-7, with 8 bases lining up with TRBD2. Trimming took 7 bases from V and 2 from J; bases not matched to a gene: 10. CDR1 MNHNS and CDR2 SASEGT come from the germline V gene. The CDR3 length is 15 residues. The CDR3 protein is CASTPDSGGAYEQYF. CDR3 nucleotides: TGTGCCAGCACCCCGGACTCCGGGGGGGCCTACGAGCAGTACTTC.

The chain uses TRBV4-1 and TRBJ2-1; 15 positions match TRBD2. The germline V gene encodes CDR1 MGHRA and CDR2 YSYEKL. This CDR3 has 19 residues. The V and J ends lost 0 bases and 0 bases, in that order; junction bases with no gene match: 3. CDR3 region: CASSQEGTSGGNSYNEQFF. CDR3 nucleotide sequence: TGCGCCAGCAGCCAAGAGGGGACTAGCGGGGGGAACTCCTACAATGAGCAGTTCTTC.

The J gene is TRBJ2-5, the V gene TRBV30; D might be TRBD1 (6 bases). Germline values: CDR1 GTSNPN, CDR2 SVGIG (reference sequence). There are 16 residues in the CDR3. Between the trimmed V and J ends, which lost 2 bases and 7 bases, there was a span of 23 bases. The CDR3 DNA reads as TGTGCCTGGAGTAGGGACCTAACAGGGACCGAAGGGACCCAGTACTTC. Amino acids: CAWSRDLTGTEGTQYF.

This clone appeared once. CDR3 region: CASSLGENYGYTF. DNA of the CDR3: TGTGCCAGCAGCTTAGGAGAGAACTATGGCTACACCTTC. The rearrangement uses TRBV11-2 and TRBJ1-2, with unresolved D. Germline CDR1 SGHAT, CDR2 FQNNGV. This CDR3 is built from 13 residues. Between the trimmed V and J ends, which lost 1 base and 2 bases, there was a span of 5 bases. The full variable domain, in which reference TRBV11-2 and TRBJ1-2 provide the parts outside the CDR3, is EAGVAQSPRYKIIEKRQSVAFWCNPISGHATLYWYQQILGQGPKLLIQFQNNGVVDDSQLPKDRFSAERLKGVDSTLKIQPAKLEDSAVYLCASSLGENYGYTFGSGTRLTVV.

This chain uses TRBV5-1 with TRBJ1-2; D perhaps matches TRBD1 (5 bases). Trimming removed 5 bases from V and 3 bases from J, with 20 bases in between. CDR1 and CDR2 from the germline V gene are SGHRS and YFSETQ. CDR3 length equals 16 residues. CDR3 nucleotide sequence: TGCGCCAGCAGGCAAAATTTGGCGGGACCGGACTATGGCTACACCTTC. It translates to CASRQNLAGPDYGYTF.

This clone was counted between two and nine times. The V call is TRBV6-5, the J call TRBJ2-7; no definite D call. V lost 5 bases and J 3 bases, leaving 11 bases between the germline ends. The CDR3 has 13 residues. CDR1 is MNHEY and CDR2 is SVGAGI in the germline V gene. The CDR3 DNA reads as TGTGCCAGCAGTGAATGGGTGCGCTACGAGCAGTACTTC. It specifies CASSEWVRYEQYF.

The chain combines TRBV27 with TRBJ1-6; 7 nucleotides line up with TRBD1. Losses at the gene ends were 4 bases for V and 5 bases for J; bases not matched to a gene: 2. Per the germline V gene, CDR1 is MNHEY and CDR2 is SMNVEV (reference sequence). The CDR3 has 14 residues. CDR3 protein: CASSYTGDNSPLHF. The CDR3, as DNA: TGTGCCAGCAGTTACACAGGGGATAATTCACCCCTCCACTTT.

The rearrangement links TRBV5-6 to TRBJ2-5; D is tentatively TRBD1 or TRBD2 (5 bases each). V lost 0 bases and J lost 1, with 16 bases in between. The germline CDR1 and CDR2 sequences are SGHDT and YYEEEE. CDR3 length equals 17 residues. DNA of the CDR3: TGTGCCAGCAGCTTGGACCCCCCGGGACGGCTCCAAGAGACCCAGTACTTC. It translates to CASSLDPPGRLQETQYF.

V and J are TRBV6-4 and TRBJ2-2; tentative D call: TRBD1 (7 bases). CDR1 is MRHNA, CDR2 SNTAGT, per germline. V lost 4 bases to trimming and J lost 5 bases, with 11 bases between them. CDR3 length: 14 residues. This chain's CDR3 is CASSVQGGTGELFF. In nucleotides, the CDR3 is TGTGCCAGCAGTGTCCAGGGGGGTACCGGGGAGCTGTTTTTT.

V and J are TRBV30 and TRBJ1-2; TRBD1 matches at 10 bases. V trimming: 3 bases; J trimming: 5 bases; junction bases outside the gene matches: 9. Per germline, CDR1 GTSNPN and CDR2 SVGIG (reference sequence). There are 15 residues in the CDR3. The CDR3 region is CAWSDGTGASYGYTF. The CDR3 nucleotides read TGTGCCTGGAGCGACGGGACAGGGGCTTCATATGGCTACACCTTC.

This sequence joins TRBV13 and TRBJ2-7; 11 bases fit TRBD1. CDR1 is PRHDT and CDR2 is FYEKMQ in the germline V gene (reference sequence). With 4 bases clipped from V and 3 bases from J, the junction kept 5 bases outside the gene matches. CDR3 size: 15 residues. In DNA form, the CDR3 reads TGTGCCAGCAGCTCTACCGGGACAGGGGGCTACGAGCAGTACTTC. Protein product: CASSSTGTGGYEQYF.

The CDR3 DNA reads TGCGCCAGCAGCCGAAGGGGACAGGGGGCGCCCAATGAGCAGTTCTTC. As protein: CASSRRGQGAPNEQFF. The rearrangement uses TRBV4-1 and TRBJ2-1, with 12 bases aligning to TRBD1. The V gene end was trimmed by 4 bases and the J gene end by 6 bases; junction bases not matched to a gene: 7. Germline CDR1 MGHRA, CDR2 YSYEKL. CDR3 length: 16 residues.

The CDR3 is CASSKTSSGVYNEQFF. For the CDR3, the DNA is TGTGCCAGCAGCAAAACTTCTAGCGGGGTATACAATGAGCAGTTCTTC. The chain combines TRBV13 with TRBJ2-1; TRBD2 agrees at 9 bases. The CDR3 covers 16 residues. V was pared by 5 bases and J by 4 bases, with 9 bases of the junction left unmatched. The germline V gene has CDR1 PRHDT and CDR2 FYEKMQ (reference sequence).

The chain is built from TRBV28 and TRBJ2-5, with 9 bases aligning to TRBD2. Per the germline V gene, CDR1 is MDHEN and CDR2 is SYDVKM. CDR3 length: 16 residues. With 3 bases clipped from V and 9 bases from J, the junction kept 14 bases outside the gene matches. CDR3 sequence: CASSLEGSGGHWSQYF. In DNA, the CDR3 is TGTGCCAGCAGTTTGGAAGGGAGCGGGGGGCATTGGTCCCAGTACTTC.

This sequence joins TRBV7-9 and TRBJ2-7, with 10 nucleotides matching TRBD1. Trimming removed 3 bases from V and 4 bases from J; junction bases left unmatched: 6. The CDR3 is made up of 15 amino acids. Germline values: CDR1 SEHNR, CDR2 FQNEAQ (reference sequence). CDR3 coding DNA: TGTGCCAGCAGCTTTTGGACAGGGGGGTCTTACGAGCAGTACTTC. It is translated as CASSFWTGGSYEQYF.

The V call is TRBV4-3, the J call TRBJ1-1; no definite D call. The CDR3 covers 15 residues. V shed 0 bases and J shed 4 bases, with 12 bases lying between them. Looked up from germline, CDR1 is LGHNA and CDR2 is YSLEER. CDR3 nucleotide sequence: TGCGCCAGCAGCCAAGATCTCGGCTTGGGCACTGAAGCTTTCTTT. Protein product: CASSQDLGLGTEAFF.

The rearrangement links TRBV7-9 to TRBJ1-1, with TRBD1 matching over 11 bases. The CDR3 spans 16 residues. In germline, CDR1 is SEHNR, CDR2 FQNEAQ (reference sequence). V trimming: 6 bases; J trimming: 4 bases; junction bases outside the gene matches: 10. The CDR3 coding sequence is TGTGCCAGCAGGGGTGGGACAGGGGGAAGAACCACTGAAGCTTTCTTT. This gives the protein CASRGGTGGRTTEAFF. The full variable domain, rest sourced from reference TRBV7-9 and TRBJ1-1, is DTGVSQNPRHKITKRGQNVTFRCDPISEHNRLYWYRQTLGQGPEFLTYFQNEAQLEKSRLLSDRFSAERPKGSFSTLEIQRTEQGDSAMYLCASRGGTGGRTTEAFFGQGTRLTVV.

The rearrangement joins TRBV5-6 to TRBJ2-3, with D tentatively TRBD1 (6 bases). The CDR3 consists of 16 residues. The V end was cut by 1 base, the J end by 0 bases, with 12 bases between. Germline CDR1 is SGHDT and CDR2 is YYEEEE. The CDR3: CASSLTGPLSTDTQYF. Written as DNA, the CDR3 is TGTGCCAGCAGCTTGACAGGGCCTCTTAGCACAGATACGCAGTATTTT.

This clone was detected only once. This chain links TRBV5-1 with TRBJ1-3; 9 bases match TRBD1. This CDR3 region has 15 residues. J lost 4 bases, V lost 4 bases, and 6 bases had no gene match. The germline gives CDR1 SGHRS, CDR2 YFSETQ. CDR3 nucleotide sequence: TGCGCCAGCAGCCTTAACAGGGGGCAAGGAAACACCATATATTTT. Amino acid sequence: CASSLNRGQGNTIYF.

V usage is TRBV7-8 and J usage is TRBJ1-5; D unclear. The CDR3 consists of 15 residues. In germline, CDR1 is SGHVS, CDR2 FQNEAQ. The V gene lost 1 base and the J gene lost 2 bases, with 9 bases spanning the gap. The CDR3 DNA follows: TGTGCCAGCAGCTTAGGAGACATGGGCAATCAGCCCCAGCATTTT. Its translation is CASSLGDMGNQPQHF.

The rearrangement joins TRBV4-1 to TRBJ2-7, with 9 bases identical to TRBD1. The CDR3 loop spans 15 amino acids. Germline V CDR1 and CDR2: MGHRA, YSYEKL. The junction had 4 bases not matched to a gene; V was cut back by 1 base and J by 3 bases. CDR3 in DNA: TGCGCCAGCAGCCAAGGCCGGGACAGGGACTACGAGCAGTACTTC. This encodes CASSQGRDRDYEQYF.

The CDR3 region is CASGDRVYGYTF. For the CDR3, the DNA is TGTGCCAGCGGCGACAGGGTCTATGGCTACACCTTC. The genes are TRBV27 and TRBJ1-2; 7 positions agree with TRBD1. The V gene end was trimmed by 8 bases and the J gene end by 4 bases; junction bases not matched to a gene: 4. Per germline, CDR1 MNHEY and CDR2 SMNVEV (reference sequence). The CDR3 consists of 12 residues.

The V call is TRBV11-2, the J call TRBJ2-7; the match to TRBD2 covers 12 bases. Germline V gene lookup returns CDR1 SGHAT and CDR2 FQNNGV. V was pared by 7 bases and J by 7 bases, with 2 bases of the junction left unmatched. CDR3 length: 12 residues. The CDR3 DNA is TGTGCCAGCAACGGACTAGCGGGGGAGCAGTACTTC. This codes for CASNGLAGEQYF.

The genes are TRBV19 and TRBJ1-2; unclear D gene. The V end lost 0 bases, the J end lost 3 bases, and 11 bases lay between the germline ends. Germline V lookup: CDR1 LNHDA, CDR2 SQIVND (reference sequence). The CDR3 has 15 residues. Here the CDR3 reads CASSIDLEIDYGYTF. The CDR3 nucleotides read TGTGCCAGTAGTATAGATCTAGAGATTGACTATGGCTACACCTTC.

The chain uses TRBV30 and TRBJ2-3; a weak D match, TRBD2 (6 bases). Germline V gene sequence: CDR1 GTSNPN, CDR2 SVGIG (reference sequence). The CDR3 spans 15 residues. The V gene lost 3 bases and the J gene lost 3 bases, with 16 bases spanning the gap. The CDR3 nucleotides read TGTGCCTGGAGCGGAGGGATGCGTGGAACAGATACGCAGTATTTT. Translated, it gives CAWSGGMRGTDTQYF.